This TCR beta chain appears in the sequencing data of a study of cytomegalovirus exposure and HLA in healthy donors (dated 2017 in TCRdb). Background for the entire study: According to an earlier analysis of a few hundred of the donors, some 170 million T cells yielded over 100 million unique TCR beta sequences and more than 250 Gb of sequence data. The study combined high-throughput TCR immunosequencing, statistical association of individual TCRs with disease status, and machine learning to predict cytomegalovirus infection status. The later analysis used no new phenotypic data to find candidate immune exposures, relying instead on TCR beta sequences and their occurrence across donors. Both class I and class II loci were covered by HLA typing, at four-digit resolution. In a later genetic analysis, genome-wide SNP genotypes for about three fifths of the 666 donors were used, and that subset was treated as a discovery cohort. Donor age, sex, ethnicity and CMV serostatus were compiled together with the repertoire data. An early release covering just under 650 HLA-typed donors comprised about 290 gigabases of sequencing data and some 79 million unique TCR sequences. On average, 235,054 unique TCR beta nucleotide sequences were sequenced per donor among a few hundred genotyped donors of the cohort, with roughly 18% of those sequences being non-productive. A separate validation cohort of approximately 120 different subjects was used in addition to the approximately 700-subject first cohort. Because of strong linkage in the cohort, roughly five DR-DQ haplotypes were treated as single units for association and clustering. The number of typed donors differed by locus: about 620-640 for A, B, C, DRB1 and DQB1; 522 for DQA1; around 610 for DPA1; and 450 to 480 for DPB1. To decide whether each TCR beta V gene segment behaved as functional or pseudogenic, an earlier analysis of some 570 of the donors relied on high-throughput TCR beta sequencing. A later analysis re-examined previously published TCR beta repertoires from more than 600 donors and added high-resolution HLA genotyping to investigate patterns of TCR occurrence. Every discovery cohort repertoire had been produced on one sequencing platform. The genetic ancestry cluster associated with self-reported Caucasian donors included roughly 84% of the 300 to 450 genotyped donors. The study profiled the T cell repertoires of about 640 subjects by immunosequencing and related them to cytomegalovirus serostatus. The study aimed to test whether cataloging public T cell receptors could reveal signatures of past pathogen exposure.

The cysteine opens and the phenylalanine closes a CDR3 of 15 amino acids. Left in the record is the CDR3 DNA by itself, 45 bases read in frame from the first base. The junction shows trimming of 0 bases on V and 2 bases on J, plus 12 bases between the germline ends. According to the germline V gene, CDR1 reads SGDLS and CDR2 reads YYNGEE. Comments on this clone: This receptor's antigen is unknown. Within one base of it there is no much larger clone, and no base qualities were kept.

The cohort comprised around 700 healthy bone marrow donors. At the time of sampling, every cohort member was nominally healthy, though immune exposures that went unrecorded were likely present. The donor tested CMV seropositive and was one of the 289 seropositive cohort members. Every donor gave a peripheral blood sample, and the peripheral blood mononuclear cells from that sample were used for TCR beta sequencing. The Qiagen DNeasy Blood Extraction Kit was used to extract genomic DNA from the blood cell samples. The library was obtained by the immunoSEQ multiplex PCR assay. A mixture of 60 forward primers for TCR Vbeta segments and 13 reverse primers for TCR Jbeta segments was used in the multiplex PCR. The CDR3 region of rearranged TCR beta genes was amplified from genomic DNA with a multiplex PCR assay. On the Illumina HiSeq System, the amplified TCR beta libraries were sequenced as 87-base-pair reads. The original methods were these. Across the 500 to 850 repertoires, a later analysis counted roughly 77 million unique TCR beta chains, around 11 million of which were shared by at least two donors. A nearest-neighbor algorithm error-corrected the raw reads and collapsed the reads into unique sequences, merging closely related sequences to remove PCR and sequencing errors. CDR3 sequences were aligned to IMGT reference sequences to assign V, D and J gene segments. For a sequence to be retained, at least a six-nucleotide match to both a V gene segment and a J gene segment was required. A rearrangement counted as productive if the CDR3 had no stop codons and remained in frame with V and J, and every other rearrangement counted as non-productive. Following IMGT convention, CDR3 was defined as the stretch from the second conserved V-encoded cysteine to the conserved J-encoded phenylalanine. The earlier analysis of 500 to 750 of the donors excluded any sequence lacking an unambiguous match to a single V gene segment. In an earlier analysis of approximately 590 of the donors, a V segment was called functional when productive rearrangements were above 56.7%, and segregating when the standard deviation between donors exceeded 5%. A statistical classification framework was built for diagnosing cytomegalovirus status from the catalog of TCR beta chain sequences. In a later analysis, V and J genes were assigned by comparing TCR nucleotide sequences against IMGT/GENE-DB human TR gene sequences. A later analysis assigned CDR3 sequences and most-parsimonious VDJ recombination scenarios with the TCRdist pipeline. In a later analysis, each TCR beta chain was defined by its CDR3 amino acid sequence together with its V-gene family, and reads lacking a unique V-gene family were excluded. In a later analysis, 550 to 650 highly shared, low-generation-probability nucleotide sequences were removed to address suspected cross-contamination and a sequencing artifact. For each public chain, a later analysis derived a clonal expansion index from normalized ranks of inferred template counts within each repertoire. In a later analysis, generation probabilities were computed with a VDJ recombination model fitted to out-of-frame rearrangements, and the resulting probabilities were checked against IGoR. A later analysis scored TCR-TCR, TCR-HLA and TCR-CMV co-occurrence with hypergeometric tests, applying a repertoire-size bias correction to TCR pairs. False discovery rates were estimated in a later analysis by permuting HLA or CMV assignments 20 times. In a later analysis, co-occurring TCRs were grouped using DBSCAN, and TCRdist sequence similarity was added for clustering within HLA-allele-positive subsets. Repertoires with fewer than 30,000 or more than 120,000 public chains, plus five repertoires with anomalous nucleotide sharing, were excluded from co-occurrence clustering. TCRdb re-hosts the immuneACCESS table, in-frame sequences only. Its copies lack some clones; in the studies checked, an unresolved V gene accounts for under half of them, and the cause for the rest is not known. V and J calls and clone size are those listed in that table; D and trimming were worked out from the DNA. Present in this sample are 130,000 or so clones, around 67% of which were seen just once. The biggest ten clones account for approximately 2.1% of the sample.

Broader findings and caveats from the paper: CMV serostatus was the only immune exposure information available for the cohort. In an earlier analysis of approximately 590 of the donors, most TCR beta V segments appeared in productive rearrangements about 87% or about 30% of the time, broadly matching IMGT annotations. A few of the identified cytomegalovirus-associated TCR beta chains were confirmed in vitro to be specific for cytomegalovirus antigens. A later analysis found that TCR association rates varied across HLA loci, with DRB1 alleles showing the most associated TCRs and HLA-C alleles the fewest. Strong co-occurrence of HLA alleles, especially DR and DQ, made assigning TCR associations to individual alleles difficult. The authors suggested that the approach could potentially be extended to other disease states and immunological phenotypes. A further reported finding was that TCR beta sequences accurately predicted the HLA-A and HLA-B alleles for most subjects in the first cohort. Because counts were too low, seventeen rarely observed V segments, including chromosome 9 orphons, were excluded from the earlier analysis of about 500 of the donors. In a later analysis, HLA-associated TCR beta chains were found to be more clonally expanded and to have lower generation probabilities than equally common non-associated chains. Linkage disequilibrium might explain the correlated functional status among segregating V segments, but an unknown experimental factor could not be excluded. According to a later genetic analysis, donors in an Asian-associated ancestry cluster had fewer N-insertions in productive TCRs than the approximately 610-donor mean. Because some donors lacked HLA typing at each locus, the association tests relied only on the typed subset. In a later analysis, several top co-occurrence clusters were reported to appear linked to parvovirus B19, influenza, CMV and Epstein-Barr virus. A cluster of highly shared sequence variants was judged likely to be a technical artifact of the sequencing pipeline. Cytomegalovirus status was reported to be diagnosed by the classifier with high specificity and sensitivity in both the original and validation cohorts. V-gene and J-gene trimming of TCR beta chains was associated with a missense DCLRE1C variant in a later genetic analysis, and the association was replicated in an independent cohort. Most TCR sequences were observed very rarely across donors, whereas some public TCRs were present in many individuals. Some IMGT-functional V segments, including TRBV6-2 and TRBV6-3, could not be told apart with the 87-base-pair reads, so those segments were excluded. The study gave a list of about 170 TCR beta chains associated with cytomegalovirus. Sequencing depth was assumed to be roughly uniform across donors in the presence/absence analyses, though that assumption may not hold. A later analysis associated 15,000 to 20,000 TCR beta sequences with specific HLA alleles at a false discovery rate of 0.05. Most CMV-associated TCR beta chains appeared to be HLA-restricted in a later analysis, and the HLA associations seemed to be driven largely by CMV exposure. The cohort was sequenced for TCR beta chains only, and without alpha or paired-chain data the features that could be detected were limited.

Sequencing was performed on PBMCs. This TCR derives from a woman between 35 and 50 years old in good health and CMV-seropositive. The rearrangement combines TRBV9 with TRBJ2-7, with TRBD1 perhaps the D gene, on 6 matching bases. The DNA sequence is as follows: TGTGCCAGCAGCGTAGCCCCCGGACAGACCTACGAGCAGTACTTC. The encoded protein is CASSVAPGQTYEQYF.